This T cell receptor beta chain was identified in a study of identical twins. MiXCR, run by TCRdb on the 5' RACE reads, gives a single entry per CDR3 protein. The sample has under 900,000 distinct CDR3 sequences, more than 9% seen once. Trimming left V 1 base short and J 14 bases short, with 13 bases between. The CDR3 has 12 amino acids. This sample also belongs to another study, concerning yellow fever vaccine responses in identical twins.

The chain links TRBV12-3 or TRBV12-4 to TRBJ2-3; D gene unclear. The specimen was PBMCs. The TCR originated in a young woman in good health. CDR3 coding DNA: TGTGCCAGCAGTTTAGGTCTCCGCCGGGTGTATTTT. Protein sequence: CASSLGLRRVYF.